Included here is one TCR beta chain sequence, with context. What it recognizes is unknown. The V end was cut by 6 bases, the J end by 8 bases, with 23 bases between. The CDR3 loop spans 16 amino acids. CDR1 is MDHEN, CDR2 SYDVKM, per germline. This entry is derived from a study of T cell responses to AZD1222 COVID-19 vaccine. Study-level findings and limits: Nearly half of the spike-specific TCRs reportedly recognize variant regions that carry no mutations.

Method: immunoSEQ multiplex PCR; TCRdb's copy keeps in-frame clones and lacks some. Of around 160,000 clones listed, approximately 85% were seen once; the top ten hold over 4%. The chain recombines TRBV28 with TRBJ1-5; tentative D call: TRBD1 (5 bases). The starting material was peripheral blood, obtained on day 0 of MenACWY control vaccination. The receptor's source is an adult in good health. The CDR3 here is CASSLRRQGGGKPQHF. In DNA form, the CDR3 reads TGTGCCAGCAGCCTCCGGAGGCAGGGAGGTGGCAAGCCCCAGCATTTT.